This T cell receptor beta chain derives from a study of T cells in localized non-small cell lung cancer. The study, taken as a whole, reports: Among the tissues sampled, uninvolved adjacent lung had the highest T cell clonality, above tumor. Median detection of top 100 tumor clones in adjacent lung was roughly 61 clones. Heterogeneity is still possible, as just one tumor region was sequenced. Greater T cell density in blood accompanied longer overall survival.

Data came from immunoSEQ multiplex PCR; TCRdb stores just in-frame clones and leaves some out. The repertoire holds some 72,000 clones, with roughly 81% as singletons. Only one count was recorded for this clone. Its antigen is as yet unknown. This CDR3 contains 13 residues. V lost 6 bases, J lost 5 bases, and 14 bases lay in between. Germline CDR1 LNHDA, CDR2 SQIVND (reference sequence). The sample in question was peripheral blood, obtained before any cancer treatment. The V call is TRBV19, the J call TRBJ2-7; no clear D gene. The TCR originated in a man between 40 and 70 years old with stage I lung adenocarcinoma. DNA of the CDR3: TGTGCCAGTAGCCCCGTTATTAGTCACGAGCAGTACTTC. Its protein is CASSPVISHEQYF.